The text below deals with one TCR beta chain. What antigen it recognizes has not been identified. Per-base qualities were not stored, and no clone one base away is much larger. Healthy HIV-negative adults with no recently reported acute infections or vaccinations were included as donors. Every donor was a Caucasian adult residing in Nashville, Tennessee, USA. CD4+ T cells were enriched by magnetic negative selection, after which naive cells were positively selected on CD45RA and the negative fraction was taken as the memory subset. Blood was collected by leukapheresis, and PBMCs were isolated by Ficoll-Histopaque density gradient centrifugation and then cryopreserved in liquid nitrogen vapor phase. Analytical flow cytometry was used to check the purity and quantity of each magnetically sorted T cell population. Genomic DNA was isolated from each sorted fraction and quantified by UV absorbance on a Nanodrop 2000c.

Using the deep immunoSEQ assay, TCR CDR3 regions were amplified from genomic DNA by multiplex PCR. For each cell subset, the extracted genomic DNA was distributed evenly across all wells of several immunoSEQ 96-well plates, and each plate served as one replicate. For sorted subsets, around 0.2 ug genomic DNA, equal to tens of thousands of T cell genomes, was loaded into each replicate PCR. Purified libraries were measured with a Qubit 3.0 fluorometer, size-checked on a Bioanalyzer 2100, and measured again with the KAPA Library Quantification kit. Every immunoSEQ 96-well plate was sequenced on a dedicated single-read 150-cycle Illumina NextSeq 550 flow cell. As for the authors' bioinformatics: The immunoSEQ output contained only junctional sequences without quality scores, so filtering could not match that applied to full-length reads. To assign V/J genes and CDR3, sequences were annotated using PyIR, a Python wrapper for IgBLAST v1.9, with IMGT germline references. Any read was removed if the V/J assignment was weak (E-value above 1e-6), the CDR3 was missing, or the read contained stop codons, out-of-frame junctions, or ambiguous translated residues. V3J clonotypes were defined by identical inferred V gene, J gene, and CDR3 amino acid sequence. Percentage overlap between repertoires was calculated by dividing the number of shared unique clonotypes by the size of the smaller repertoire. Richness of each repertoire was evaluated using RTK rarefaction, the Chao1 estimator, and Recon v2.1 estimates of unobserved clonotypes. Generation probabilities were computed with OLGA for all TCRbeta clonotypes obtained by the gDNA method from four donors. TCRdb re-hosts the immuneACCESS table, in-frame sequences only. Its copies lack some clones; in the studies checked, an unresolved V gene accounts for under half of them, and the cause for the rest is not known. V, J and clone size derive from that table, while D and trimming were established from the DNA sequence. This sample is represented by hundreds of thousands of clones; about 80% of them were singletons. The ten largest clonotypes hold about 1.8% of the sample.

The trim is 9 bases for V and 0 bases for J, with a gap of 14 bases between the germline ends. The CDR3 goes from the cysteine to the phenylalanine over 15 residues. The retained sequence is limited to the CDR3, 45 bases, with the frame set at the first base. CDR1 and CDR2 (SGHTA, FQGNSA) derive from the germline V gene. These data belong to a study of shared clonotypes between healthy human individuals (dated by TCRdb to about 2020). Regarding the research as a whole: A few men and two women, aged 18 to 49 years, made up the cohort. To increase sequencing depth and limit assay-specific biases, TCR repertoire library preparation and sequencing were carried out by different laboratories using diverse techniques. Between about 0.8 and 9.5 billion PBMCs per donor were obtained by leukapheresis. For each donor, CD4 naive and CD4 memory were each given three plates, CD8 naive was given two plates, and CD8 memory was given one plate. Blood TCR repertoires of roughly 5 healthy adults were deeply sequenced to estimate repertoire size and the extent of clonotype sharing between individuals.

The investigation overall reported the following: Sampling was restricted to blood, and TCR repertoires in tissues likely differ from the TCR repertoires found in blood. Pairwise subsampling led to the expectation that sequencing depth would affect the degree of clonotype sharing among donors. Across four donors, about 5% of naive CD4, 3.5% of naive CD8, 2.3% of memory CD4, and about 0.4% of memory CD8 clonotypes were shared. Larger estimated clonotype richness was generally found for naive subsets than for memory subsets. Because the study included a small number of donors, the genetic and exposure-history diversity represented was limited. Even with the large sequencing depth, rarefaction of the sorted-subset datasets indicated that sequencing was incomplete. Higher generation probabilities were observed for clonotypes shared by all four sorted-subset donors than for non-shared clonotypes.

This TCR was recovered from a woman aged 25-40 years in good health. Specimen: memory CD4+ T cells sorted from blood. The intended sense of this specimen's cell subset or site label: CD45RA-negative fraction. This chain is built from TRBV7-2 and TRBJ2-2; no D gene call is confident. The DNA sequence is given as TGTGCCAGTAATTCGGTCACCGCGAACACCGGGGAGCTGTTTTTT. Translation gives CASNSVTANTGELFF.